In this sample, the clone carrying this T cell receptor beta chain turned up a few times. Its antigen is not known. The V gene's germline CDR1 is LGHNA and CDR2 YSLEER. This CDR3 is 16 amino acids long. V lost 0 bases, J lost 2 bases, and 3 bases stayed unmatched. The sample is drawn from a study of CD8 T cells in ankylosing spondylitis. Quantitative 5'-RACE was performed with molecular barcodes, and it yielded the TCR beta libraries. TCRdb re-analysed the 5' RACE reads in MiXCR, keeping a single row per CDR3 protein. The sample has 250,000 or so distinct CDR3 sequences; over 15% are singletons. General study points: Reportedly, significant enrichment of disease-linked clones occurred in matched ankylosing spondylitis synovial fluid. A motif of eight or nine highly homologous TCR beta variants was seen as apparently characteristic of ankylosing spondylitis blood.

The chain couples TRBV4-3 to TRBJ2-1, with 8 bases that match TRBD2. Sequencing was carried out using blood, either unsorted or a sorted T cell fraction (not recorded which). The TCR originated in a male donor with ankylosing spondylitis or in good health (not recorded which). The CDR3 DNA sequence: TGCGCCAGCAGCCAAGAGATTAGCGGGACCTACAATGAGCAGTTCTTC. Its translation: CASSQEISGTYNEQFF.